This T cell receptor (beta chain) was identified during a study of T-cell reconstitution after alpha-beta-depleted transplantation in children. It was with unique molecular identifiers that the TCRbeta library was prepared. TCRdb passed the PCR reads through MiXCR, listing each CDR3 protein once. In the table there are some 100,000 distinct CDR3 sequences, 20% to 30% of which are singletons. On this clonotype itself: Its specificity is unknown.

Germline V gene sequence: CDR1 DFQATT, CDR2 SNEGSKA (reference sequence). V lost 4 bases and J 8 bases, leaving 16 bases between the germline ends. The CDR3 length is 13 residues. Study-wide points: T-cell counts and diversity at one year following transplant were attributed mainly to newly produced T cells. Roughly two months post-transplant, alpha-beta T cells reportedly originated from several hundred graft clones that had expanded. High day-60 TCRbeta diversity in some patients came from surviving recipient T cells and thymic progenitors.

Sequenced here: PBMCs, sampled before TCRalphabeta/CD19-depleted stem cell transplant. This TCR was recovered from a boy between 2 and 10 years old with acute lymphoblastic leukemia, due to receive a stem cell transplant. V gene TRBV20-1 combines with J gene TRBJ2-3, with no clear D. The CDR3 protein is CSAKPSRVGTQYF. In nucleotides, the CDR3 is TGCAGTGCTAAACCATCTAGGGTCGGTACGCAGTATTTT.